This paragraph reports one TCR beta chain. In its sample, this clone was seen once. There is no known antigen for this receptor. Per-base qualities were not stored, and no clone one base away is much larger. The donors were healthy, HIV-negative adults who had no recently reported acute infections or vaccinations. Every donor was a Caucasian adult residing in Nashville, Tennessee, USA. CD4+ T cells were enriched by magnetic negative selection, after which naive cells were positively selected on CD45RA and the negative fraction was taken as the memory subset. After blood collection by leukapheresis, PBMCs were isolated using Ficoll-Histopaque density gradient centrifugation and then cryopreserved in the vapor phase of liquid nitrogen. Purity and quantity of every magnetically sorted T cell population were checked by analytical flow cytometry. Genomic DNA was isolated from every sorted fraction and measured by UV absorbance on a Nanodrop 2000c.

TCR CDR3 regions were amplified from genomic DNA by multiplex PCR using the deep immunoSEQ assay. For each cell subset, the extracted genomic DNA was distributed evenly across all wells of several immunoSEQ 96-well plates, and each plate served as one replicate. For sorted subsets, each replicate PCR was loaded with approximately 190 ng genomic DNA, equivalent to approximately 27,000 T cell genomes. The purified libraries were quantified using a Qubit 3.0 fluorometer, sized with a Bioanalyzer 2100, and then quantified again using the KAPA Library Quantification kit. Every immunoSEQ 96-well plate was sequenced on a separate single-read 150-cycle Illumina NextSeq 550 flow cell. Under the source paper's analysis protocol: The immunoSEQ output contained only junctional sequences without quality scores, so filtering could not match that applied to full-length reads. Sequences were annotated with PyIR, a Python wrapper for IgBLAST v1.9, and V/J genes and CDR3 were assigned using IMGT germline references. Reads were filtered out if the reads had weak V/J assignments (E-value above 1e-6), no CDR3, stop codons, out-of-frame junctions, or ambiguous translated residues. V3J clonotypes were defined as sequences sharing the same inferred V gene, J gene, and CDR3 amino acid sequence. The percentage overlap between two repertoires was calculated by dividing the number of shared unique clonotypes by the size of the smaller repertoire. RTK rarefaction, the Chao1 estimator, and Recon v2.1 estimates of unobserved clonotypes were used to assess repertoire richness. Generation probabilities were computed with OLGA for all TCRbeta clonotypes obtained by the gDNA method from a handful of donors. TCRdb took over this immuneACCESS table, retaining in-frame rearrangements with V and J assigned. Such tables are incomplete; in checked studies, under half of the missing clones stem from an unresolved V gene, and the remainder is unexplained. Clonal size and the V and J genes are those of that table, whereas D and trimming came from the DNA. The sample yields 850,000 to 1,100,000 clones; approximately 75% were counted once. The ten largest clonotypes hold 0.89% of the sample.

These data come from a study of shared clonotypes between healthy human individuals (dated by TCRdb to the early 2020s). For the study in its entirety: A couple of women and a few men aged 18 to 49 years were included in the cohort. For each donor, CD4 naive and CD4 memory were each given three plates, CD8 naive was given two plates, and CD8 memory was given one plate. To estimate repertoire size and how much clonotype sharing occurs between individuals, the study deeply sequenced the blood TCR repertoires of a handful of healthy adults. Libraries were prepared and TCR repertoires were sequenced by different laboratories using diverse techniques, in order to increase sequencing depth and limit assay-specific biases. Each donor's leukapheresis produced roughly between about 0.9 and 9.5 billion PBMCs.

The paper's findings and limits, for the study overall: Compared with non-shared clonotypes, clonotypes shared by all four sorted-subset donors had higher generation probabilities. Because the study included a small number of donors, the genetic and exposure-history diversity represented was limited. Naive subsets generally had larger estimated clonotype richness than memory subsets did. Pairwise subsampling indicated that sequencing depth was expected to affect the degree of clonotype sharing among donors. When a handful of donors were compared, the shared fraction of clonotypes was about 5.2% for naive CD4, about 4% for naive CD8, roughly 2.5% for memory CD4, and 0.3% to 0.5% for memory CD8. Sampling was restricted to blood, and TCR repertoires in tissue are likely to differ from TCR repertoires in blood. Rarefaction of sorted-subset datasets indicated incomplete sequencing despite the large sequencing depth.

The receptor was derived from a man younger than 30 in good health. Some clones in this sample may be carry-over from other donors' samples. Specimen: memory CD4+ T cells from PBMCs. The cell subset or site label of this sample denotes: CD45RA-negative fraction.

CDR3 loop: CASRARESGGQYF. The nucleotides are TGTGCCAGCAGGGCCCGTGAAAGCGGGGGGCAGTACTTC. In this chain, TRBV2 is recombined with TRBJ2-7, and TRBD2 matches 8 of the central bases. The germline V gene gives CDR1 as SNHLY and CDR2 as FYNNEI. Unmatched junction bases come to 10, with V trimmed by 6 bases and J by 9 bases. The CDR3 numbers 13 residues from cysteine through phenylalanine. Of all the DNA, just the CDR3 is kept, 39 bases in frame from base 1.